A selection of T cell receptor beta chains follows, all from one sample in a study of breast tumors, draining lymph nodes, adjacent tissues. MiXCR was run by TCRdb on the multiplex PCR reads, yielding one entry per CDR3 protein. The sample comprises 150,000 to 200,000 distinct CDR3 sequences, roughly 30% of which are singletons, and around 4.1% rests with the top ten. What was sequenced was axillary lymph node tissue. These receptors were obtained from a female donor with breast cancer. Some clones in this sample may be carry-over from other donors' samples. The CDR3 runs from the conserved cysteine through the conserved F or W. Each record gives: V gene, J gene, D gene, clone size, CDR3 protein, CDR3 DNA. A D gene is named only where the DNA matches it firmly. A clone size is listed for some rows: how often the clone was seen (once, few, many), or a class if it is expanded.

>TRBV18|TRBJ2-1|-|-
CASSPRVAGEARTYNEQFF
TGTGCCAGCTCACCAAGAGTGGCAGGGGAAGCCCGTACCTACAATGAGCAGTTCTTC
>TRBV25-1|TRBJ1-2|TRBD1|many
CASSKGTVTNYGYTF
TGTGCCAGCAGTAAAGGGACAGTCACTAACTATGGCTACACCTTC
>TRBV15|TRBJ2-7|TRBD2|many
CATSRGTSGFHEQYF
TGTGCCACCAGCAGAGGGACTAGCGGTTTTCACGAGCAGTACTTC
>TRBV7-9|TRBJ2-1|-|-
CASSLSNEQFF
TGTGCCAGCAGCCTTAGCAATGAGCAGTTCTTC
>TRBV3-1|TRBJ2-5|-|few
CASSPGLFTQETQYF
TGTGCCAGCAGCCCGGGATTATTTACCCAAGAGACCCAGTACTTC
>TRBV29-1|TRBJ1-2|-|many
CSAPSYNGYTF
TGCAGCGCTCCATCGTATAATGGCTACACCTTC
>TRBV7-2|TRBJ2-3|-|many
CASSLRTVTDTQYF
TGTGCCAGCAGCTTGCGGACAGTCACAGATACGCAGTATTTT
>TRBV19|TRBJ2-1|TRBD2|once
CASRADSGRAGYNEQLF
TGTGCCAGTAGGGCCGATAGCGGGAGGGCCGGCTACAATGAGCAGCTCTTC
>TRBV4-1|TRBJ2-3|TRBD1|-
CASSQEFRRQGQDTQYF
TGCGCCAGCAGCCAAGAGTTCAGGAGACAGGGGCAAGATACGCAGTATTTT
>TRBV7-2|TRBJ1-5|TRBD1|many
CASSFRQGVGQPQHF
TGTGCCAGCAGCTTTCGGCAGGGGGTGGGTCAGCCCCAGCATTTT
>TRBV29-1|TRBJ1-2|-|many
CSVDGNYGYTF
TGCAGCGTGGACGGTAACTATGGCTACACCTTC
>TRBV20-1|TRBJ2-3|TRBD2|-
CSTLAGGFTTDTQYF
TGCAGTACCCTAGCGGGGGGGTTTACCACAGATACGCAGTATTTT
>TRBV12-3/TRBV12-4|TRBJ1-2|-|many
CASSLDFTNGYTF
TGTGCCAGCAGTTTAGACTTTACCAATGGCTACACCTTC
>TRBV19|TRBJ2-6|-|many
CASTSAGSGANVLTF
TGTGCCAGTACATCCGCGGGATCTGGGGCCAACGTCCTGACTTTC
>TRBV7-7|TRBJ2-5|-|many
CASSQRSDQETQYF
TGTGCTAGCAGCCAGAGGTCGGATCAAGAGACCCAGTACTTC
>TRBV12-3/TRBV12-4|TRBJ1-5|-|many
CASSLSGPYYSNQPQHF
TGTGCCAGCAGTTTGTCGGGACCGTATTATAGCAATCAGCCCCAGCATTTT
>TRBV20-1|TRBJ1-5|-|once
CSARASAVNQPQHF
TGCAGTGCTAGAGCGTCGGCAGTCAATCAGCCCCAGCATTTT
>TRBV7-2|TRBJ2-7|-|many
CASSLAVGNSYEQYF
TGTGCCAGCAGCTTAGCGGTGGGGAACTCCTACGAGCAGTACTTC
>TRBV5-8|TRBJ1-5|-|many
CASIQVTRQGNQPQHF
TGTGCCAGCATCCAAGTCACAAGGCAGGGCAATCAGCCCCAGCATTTT
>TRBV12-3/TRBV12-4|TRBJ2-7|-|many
CASSLGGTYEQYF
TGTGCCAGCAGTTTGGGCGGGACCTACGAGCAGTACTTC
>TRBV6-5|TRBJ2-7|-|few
CASSAGRTYEQYF
TGTGCCAGCTCTGCGGGAAGAACCTACGAGCAGTACTTC
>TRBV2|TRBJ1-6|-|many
CASSEAGGPHSPLHF
TGTGCCAGCAGTGAAGCGGGAGGGCCCCATTCACCCCTCCACTTT
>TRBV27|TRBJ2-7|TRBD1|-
CASSRDRGFYEQYF
TGTGCCAGCAGTCGGGACAGGGGGTTCTACGAGCAGTACTTC
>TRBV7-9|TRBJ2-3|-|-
CASSYAVGHLTDTQYF
TGTGCCAGCAGCTACGCAGTGGGACATCTCACAGATACGCAGTATTTT
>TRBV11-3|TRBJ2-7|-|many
CASSFFDAAREQYF
TGTGCCAGCAGCTTTTTCGACGCAGCCCGCGAGCAGTACTTC
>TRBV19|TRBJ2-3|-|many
CAPPRGVCTDTQYF
TGTGCCCCCCCGAGGGGCGTGTGTACAGATACGCAGTATTTT
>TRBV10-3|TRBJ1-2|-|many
CAISEAGNYGYTF
TGTGCCATCAGTGAGGCGGGGAACTATGGCTACACCTTC
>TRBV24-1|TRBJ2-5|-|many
CATSARGTQETQYF
TGTGCCACCAGTGCCCGGGGGACCCAAGAGACCCAGTACTTC
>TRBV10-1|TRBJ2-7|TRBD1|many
CASSPRTGGLSEQYF
TGCGCCAGCAGTCCCCGGACAGGGGGCCTCTCCGAGCAGTACTTC
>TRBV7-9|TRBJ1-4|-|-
CASSLALGQANEKLFF
TGTGCCAGCAGCTTAGCGTTGGGACAAGCTAATGAAAAACTGTTTTTT